This TCR beta chain came from a study of immune evolution from preneoplasia to lung adenocarcinoma (dated by TCRdb to the early 2020s). At the level of the whole study: HLA loss of heterozygosity was observed in roughly 7%, 15% and 33% of AIS, MIA and ADC lesions, respectively, and was not observed in any AAH lesions. The study profiled immune contexture across lung adenocarcinoma precursors and invasive adenocarcinoma using immune gene expression, TCR sequencing and multiplex immunofluorescence. Resected precursor lesions (AAH, AIS, MIA) and invasive adenocarcinomas were each compared against paired morphologically normal lung tissue. Sample size was determined by specimen availability and not by a prior power calculation. Whole exome sequencing and methylation data from the same cohort of nodules were integrated with the immune data. A total of around 58 patients with pulmonary nodules who underwent surgical resection were included in the overall cohort. The TCR sequencing data were obtained from some 50 patients. According to the study, over a hundred samples were used for TCR sequencing. POLYSOLVER was used to infer Class I HLA alleles from exome data, while LOHHLA was used to detect allele-specific HLA loss. Study-level results and caveats: Because all patients were from Japan and China, applicability to Western populations was uncertain. Normal lung had the highest top T cell clone frequencies, which appeared to decline progressively from AAH through AIS, MIA and invasive adenocarcinoma. The highest T cell clonality was observed in KRAS-mutant nodules compared with EGFR-mutant or double wild-type lesions. Clonality was highest in normal lung, while later-stage lesions appeared to have lower clonality but higher T cell density and diversity. The findings reflected association rather than direct causation, and larger cohorts with long-term follow-up and longitudinal biopsies were considered necessary.

Patients underwent resection in Japan or China between about 2014 and 2017. The histologic diagnosis of each case was independently confirmed on H&E slides by two lung cancer pathologists. Premalignant or tumor cells were enriched for nucleic acid extraction by macro-dissection performed after pathologic assessment. FFPE tissue was used for DNA isolation with the AllPrep DNA/RNA FFPE Kit. The immunoSEQ hsTCRbeta Kit was used to sequence TCR beta CDR3 regions from DNA. The study's own analysis went as follows. TCR sequencing data were analysed with the ImmunoSEQ Analyzer. T cell clonality was defined as 1 minus Pielou's evenness, calculated on productive rearrangements. To measure T cell diversity, the inverse Simpson index was applied to productive templates. T cell density was TCR beta template counts normalized to usable DNA, estimated by amplifying and sequencing housekeeping genes. Two-sided Kruskal-Wallis tests were used to compare TCR metrics across histologic stages. The clones in this table, taken by TCRdb from immuneACCESS, are in-frame only. Not every clone is retained; where verified, under half of the shortfall comes from an unresolved V gene, and the cause of the rest is unknown. V and J calls and clone size are as listed in that table; D and trimming were resolved from the DNA. Across this sample there are 2,000 to 3,000 clones, with roughly four fifths seen only once. 10% to 13% of the sample lies in the top ten.

About this clone itself: Its antigen is currently not known. The record has no base qualities; no much larger clone is one base away.

The receptor comes from a person between 70 and 80 years old with lung adenocarcinoma. Sequenced input: FFPE lung adenocarcinoma in situ tissue. Read against the paper, the sample's cell subset or site label means: preinvasive adenocarcinoma in situ (AIS).

The nucleotide sequence is TGTGCCAGCTCCGGGACTTCTAGGGCCCATACGCAGTATTTT. It codes for CASSGTSRAHTQYF. Rearrangement joined TRBV6-5 to TRBJ2-3; a weak D assignment points to TRBD2 (6 bases agree). Based on the germline V gene, the CDR1 and CDR2 sequences are MNHEY and SVGAGI. The CDR3 spans 14 residues, from the cysteine through the phenylalanine. The entry retains the CDR3 DNA only, 42 bases that are in frame from base 1. V is pared back by 8 bases and J by 7 bases, with 19 bases lying between the germline termini.